This T cell receptor beta chain was identified in a study of neoadjuvant anti-PD-1 for oral cavity cancer. Study in general: Patients mostly received three to four biweekly nivolumab doses at 3 mg/kg before surgery. Non-progressing patients received a fourth nivolumab dose near day 43, then surgery on days 50-56.

Findings of the study overall: With three patients per group, TCR findings need larger cohorts.

The CDR3 loop spans 14 amino acids. Germline CDR1 reads LNHDA; CDR2 reads SQIVND (reference sequence). J was trimmed by 5 bases and V by 4 bases; bases with no gene match: 6. In this sample, this clone turned up a few times. What it recognizes is unknown. The assay was immunoSEQ multiplex PCR, and TCRdb's table has in-frame clones only and misses some. Here the sample spans fewer than 25,000 clones, over 35% being singletons. As to time point: after neoadjuvant nivolumab, at surgical resection. These oral cavity squamous cell carcinomas were HPV-negative and locally advanced. The sequencing here drew on tumor tissue, taken after nivolumab (anti-PD-1) treatment. The clonotype originates from a person aged 35 to 85 with oral cavity squamous cell carcinoma. J is TRBJ2-7 and V is TRBV19; 9 bases match TRBD1. In DNA, the CDR3 is TGTGCCAGTAGTACTACAGGGGGCGCCGACGAGCAGTACTTC. Protein: CASSTTGGADEQYF.